Below, 21 T cell receptor beta chains from the same sample are listed, as sequenced in a study of response to subunit inactivated influenza vaccine. TCRdb used MiXCR to reprocess the RT-PCR reads, holding one entry per CDR3 protein. The sample has approximately 520,000 distinct CDR3 sequences, about 15% seen once. The sequencing here drew on CD4+ T cells sorted from PBMCs, taken roughly 24 months after vaccination. All receptors come from a man aged 45-69 years who received an inactivated influenza vaccine.

This clonotype was seen a few times. The rearrangement links TRBV28 to TRBJ2-7, with 8 bases lining up with TRBD1. Germline V gives CDR1 MDHEN, CDR2 SYDVKM. V lost 3 bases to trimming and J lost 4 bases; unmatched junction nucleotides: 11. The CDR3 runs 16 residues. In nucleotides, the CDR3 is TGTGCCAGCAGTTTTCTTTCTGGGACAGGTTTTTACGAGCAGTACTTC. Protein product: CASSFLSGTGFYEQYF.

The chain employs TRBV29-1 and TRBJ1-2; D is ambiguous. The V end lost 3 bases, the J end lost 13 bases, and 6 bases lay between the germline ends. The germline CDR1 and CDR2 sequences are SQVTM and ANQGSEA. The CDR3 covers 8 residues. Here the CDR3 reads CSVEVGTF. CDR3 DNA: TGCAGCGTTGAGGTCGGCACCTTC.

The chain carries TRBV4-2 and TRBJ2-5; D possibly uses TRBD1 or TRBD2 (5 bases each). Trimming cost V 0 bases and J 5 bases, with 10 bases left between them. This CDR3 has 14 residues. CDR1 is LGHNA and CDR2 is YNFKEQ in the germline V gene. CDR3 loop: CASSQDGGPETQYF. The CDR3, as DNA: TGTGCCAGCAGCCAAGATGGGGGTCCGGAGACCCAGTACTTC.

This clonotype was counted ten times or more. The chain has TRBV12-3 or TRBV12-4 and TRBJ2-1, with 10 nucleotides matching TRBD1. The CDR3 loop spans 17 amino acids. V lost 3 bases and J lost 5; bases outside the gene matches: 10. The CDR3 nucleotides are TGTGCCAGCAGTTTCGGGGGTTGGGGACAGGGGAACAATGAGCAGTTCTTC. Its protein is CASSFGGWGQGNNEQFF.

In this sample, this clonotype turned up a few times. The chain links TRBV7-3 to TRBJ2-2, with TRBD2 matching 13 bases. The V gene's germline CDR1 is SGHTA and CDR2 FQGTGA. The CDR3 has 16 amino acids. The junction had 5 bases not matched to a gene; V was cut back by 3 bases and J by 7 bases. DNA of the CDR3: TGTGCCAGCAGCTTGGGGACTAGCGGGATCGGCGGGGAGCTGTTTTTT. It is translated as CASSLGTSGIGGELFF.

The CDR3 DNA reads TGCAGTGCTGGGGGGGGGACTACCGTCGATACGCAGTATTTT. Its translation: CSAGGGTTVDTQYF. The V and J genes are TRBV20-1 and TRBJ2-3; 7 bases align to TRBD2. CDR1 is DFQATT, CDR2 SNEGSKA, per germline (reference sequence). The CDR3 runs 14 residues. V was pared by 5 bases and J by 6 bases, with 11 bases of the junction left unmatched.

This chain connects TRBV9 to TRBJ2-3; TRBD1 might be the D (6 bases). The germline V gene encodes CDR1 SGDLS and CDR2 YYNGEE. V was cut by 3 bases and J by 9 bases, with 14 bases left in between. The CDR3 covers 13 residues. CDR3 loop: CASSADGTSTQYF. The CDR3 DNA sequence: TGTGCCAGCAGCGCCGACGGGACATCGACGCAGTATTTT.

This clonotype was seen ten or more times. This chain connects TRBV10-3 to TRBJ2-3; maybe TRBD2 (5 bases). The CDR3 loop spans 16 amino acids. CDR1 is ENHRY and CDR2 is SYGVKD in the germline V gene. V lost 3 bases, J lost 5 bases, and 18 bases lay in between. CDR3 sequence (DNA): TGTGCCATCAGTGACTCGACTATATTCGATGAAGATACGCAGTATTTT. Amino acid sequence: CAISDSTIFDEDTQYF.

This clonotype was detected a few times. The chain joins TRBV15 to TRBJ1-1, with D perhaps TRBD1 (5 bases). This CDR3 is built from 15 residues. Germline V gives CDR1 LNHNV, CDR2 YYDKDF (reference sequence). Between the trimmed V and J ends, which lost 3 bases and 1 base, there was a span of 12 bases. The CDR3 here is CATSRTLTENTEAFF. The CDR3 coding sequence is TGTGCCACCAGCAGGACCCTGACAGAGAACACTGAAGCTTTCTTT.

This clonotype was observed a handful of times. The chain recombines TRBV19 with TRBJ2-3, with 10 bases fitting TRBD1. J gave up 1 base and V 4 bases, and 2 bases lay outside the gene matches. The CDR3 has 15 amino acids. CDR1 is LNHDA and CDR2 is SQIVND in the germline V gene (reference sequence). CDR3 amino acids: CASSTTGGGTDTQYF. For the CDR3, the DNA is TGTGCCAGTAGTACGACAGGGGGCGGCACAGATACGCAGTATTTT.

The chain recombines TRBV7-2 with TRBJ2-3; the D is unclear. Germline assignment: CDR1 SGHTA and CDR2 FQGNSA. This CDR3 contains 13 residues. Trimming pared 5 bases from V and 6 bases from J, leaving 12 bases between. CDR3 in amino acids: CASSPSTGDTQYF. Written as DNA, the CDR3 is TGTGCCAGCAGCCCCTCCACTGGGGATACGCAGTATTTT.

This clonotype was seen a few times. J is TRBJ2-7 and V is TRBV28, with D possibly being TRBD1 or TRBD2 (5 bases each). The CDR3 runs to 15 residues. Germline V gives CDR1 MDHEN, CDR2 SYDVKM. V lost 5 bases and J 5 bases, leaving 19 bases between the germline ends. In nucleotides, the CDR3 is TGTGCCAGCAGTGCGTCCGGGACCGCTATAGACGAGCAGTACTTC. Its protein product is CASSASGTAIDEQYF.

This clonotype has more than one count but fewer than ten. V and J are TRBV7-2 and TRBJ2-7, with 12 positions matching TRBD2. V was clipped by 5 bases and J by 7 bases; unmatched bases: 9. The CDR3 is made up of 15 amino acids. The germline gives CDR1 SGHTA, CDR2 FQGNSA. Here the CDR3 DNA reads TGTGCCAGCAGCCGTTCTAGCGGGGGGGCTCAAGAGCAGTACTTC. It codes for CASSRSSGGAQEQYF.

This clonotype was counted a few times. The J gene is TRBJ2-7, the V gene TRBV3-1, with TRBD2 matching 15 bases. The length of the CDR3 is 17 residues. Germline CDR1 LGHDT, CDR2 YNNKEL (reference sequence). V was pared by 1 base and J by 4 bases, with 5 bases of the junction left unmatched. The CDR3 spells CASSQVPGLAGGYEQYF. CDR3 sequence (DNA): TGTGCCAGCAGCCAAGTCCCGGGACTAGCGGGAGGATACGAGCAGTACTTC.

In this sample, this clonotype turned up many times. The V gene is TRBV29-1, the J gene TRBJ2-7, with D hard to call. The germline gives CDR1 SQVTM, CDR2 ANQGSEA. Trimming took 3 bases from V and 9 from J, leaving 9 bases between them. The CDR3 has 10 residues. The CDR3 protein is CSVDDKGQYF. CDR3 nucleotides: TGCAGCGTTGATGATAAGGGGCAGTACTTC.

This clonotype has only a few counts. The V and J genes are TRBV10-3 and TRBJ1-3; tentatively, D is TRBD1 (5 bases). CDR3 length: 16 residues. The V and J ends lost 6 bases and 0 bases respectively, with 15 bases between them. The germline CDR1 and CDR2 sequences are ENHRY and SYGVKD. The DNA for the CDR3 is TGTGCCATCAGCGGCGCTACAGGCCGCTCTGGAAACACCATATATTTT. Amino acids: CAISGATGRSGNTIYF.

The chain links TRBV7-2 to TRBJ2-5, with D possibly matching TRBD2 (6 bases). This CDR3 spans 14 amino acids. The germline V and J ends were trimmed by 5 bases and 4 bases, with 14 bases remaining between them. Germline CDR1 and CDR2: SGHTA and FQGNSA. The CDR3 region is CASSPQGGGETQYF. The DNA for the CDR3 is TGTGCCAGCAGCCCTCAGGGAGGCGGAGAGACCCAGTACTTC. Full variable domain (missing parts from reference TRBV7-2 and TRBJ2-5): GAGVSQSPSNKVTEKGKDVELRCDPISGHTALYWYRQSLGQGLEFLIYFQGNSAPDKSGLPSDRFSAERTGGSVSTLTIQRTQQEDSAVYLCASSPQGGGETQYFGPGTRLLVL.

The V gene is TRBV11-2, the J gene TRBJ1-4; weak D call: TRBD1 (5 bases). With 1 base removed from V and 7 bases from J, the gap between germline ends came to 13 bases. The CDR3 is 15 amino acids. The germline CDR1 and CDR2 sequences are SGHAT and FQNNGV. The DNA for the CDR3 is TGTGCCAGCAGCTTAGGCCAAGGGAGGGGTGAAAAACTGTTTTTT. Translation gives CASSLGQGRGEKLFF.

V usage is TRBV12-3 or TRBV12-4 and J usage is TRBJ1-6, with 9 nucleotides matching TRBD1. V shed 6 bases, J shed 6 bases, and the junction held 9 bases outside the gene matches. The CDR3 runs 16 residues. The CDR3 loop reads CASSRSGTGSNSPLHF. DNA for the CDR3: TGTGCCAGCAGCCGATCCGGGACAGGGAGTAATTCACCCCTCCACTTT.

The chain is built from TRBV12-3 or TRBV12-4 and TRBJ2-3, with TRBD2 as a possible D gene (5 bases). The CDR3 is 12 residues long. Trimming took 6 bases from V and 10 from J, leaving 14 bases between them. The CDR3 DNA is TGTGCCAGCAGCTCGCCGGGAACGGCGCAGTATTTT. The encoded protein is CASSSPGTAQYF.

The chain couples TRBV6-5 to TRBJ1-6, with TRBD1 matching 7 bases. The CDR3 has 16 amino acids. J was trimmed by 12 bases and V by 5 bases; bases with no gene match: 16. The germline gives CDR1 MNHEY, CDR2 SVGAGI. This CDR3 reads CASSNRGGLGIRPLHF. CDR3 coding DNA: TGTGCCAGCAGTAACAGGGGTGGACTTGGTATCCGACCCCTCCACTTT.